This T cell receptor beta chain was found in a study of cytomegalovirus exposure and HLA in healthy donors. As to this clone: Its target is unknown.

13 Jbeta primers and 60 Vbeta primers were used for the PCR. Libraries were prepared by immunoSEQ multiplex PCR; TCRdb keeps only in-frame clonotypes and omits some of them. The table records approximately 120,000 clones, around 77% of them present only once. Whole-study results and caveats: Within an earlier analysis, most TCR beta V segments proved productive either about 87% or about 30% of the time. Most subjects had HLA-A and HLA-B alleles reportedly predicted accurately by TCR beta sequences.

The CDR3 is 17 residues long. Germline CDR1 SGHKS, CDR2 YYEKEE (reference sequence). The V and J ends lost 3 bases and 0 bases, in that order; junction bases with no gene match: 3. This TCR was sampled from a man aged 50-59 years in good health and CMV-seronegative. Sequenced material: PBMCs. The V call is TRBV5-5, the J call TRBJ2-6, with TRBD1 identical over 10 bases. CDR3 DNA sequence: TGTGCCAGCAGCTATGGACAGGGGGACTCTGGGGCCAACGTCCTGACTTTC. Its translation: CASSYGQGDSGANVLTF.